This T cell receptor beta chain was found in a study of blood T cell repertoires in COVID-19. At the level of the study: In each case, the material was cDNA or gDNA derived from T cells, B-cell-depleted T cells, or PBMCs.

Original analysis: Estimates of nucleated cell counts were drawn from the amplification of reference gene primers. The table came from immunoSEQ multiplex PCR; TCRdb's copy has only in-frame clones and leaves some out. V, J and clone size reflect that table, while D and trimming were determined from the DNA. The sample shows approximately 300,000 clones, under 95% of them seen only once. Trimming left V 10 bases short and J 8 bases short, with 14 bases between. CDR3 length: 12 residues. Germline V gene data show CDR1 as KGHDR and CDR2 as SFDVKD. Resolution of symptoms, clearance, or two negative PCRs was present in recovered Cohort 3 donors.

V and J are TRBV24-1 and TRBJ2-1; tentatively, D is TRBD1 (5 bases). The sample was PBMCs or T cells enriched from blood (not recorded which). The receptor was isolated from a woman aged 30 to 39 who had recovered from COVID-19. This CDR3 reads CATKSQVDEQFF. In DNA form, the CDR3 reads TGTGCCACGAAATCACAGGTCGATGAGCAGTTCTTC.